These 15 T cell receptor beta chains originate from one sample sequenced in a study of CD4+ T cells in melanoma. Profiling relied on immunoSEQ multiplex PCR, and the TCRdb table lists in-frame clones only, not all of them. Of about 110,000 clones listed, 92% are singletons. Sequencing used peripheral blood. The origin of the receptors is a human donor with melanoma.

This clone was detected only once. The chain couples TRBV18 to TRBJ1-5; TRBD1 matches 8 bases. The ends lost 6 bases at V and 0 bases at J; junction bases unmatched: 7. Germline lookup yields CDR1 KGHSH and CDR2 LQKENI. The CDR3 has 16 amino acids. CDR3 coding DNA: TGTGCCAGCTCCATCTCTGGGACAGGTAGCAATCAGCCCCAGCATTTT. Protein: CASSISGTGSNQPQHF. Combining the CDR3 with reference TRBV18 and TRBJ1-5 gives the whole variable domain NAGVMQNPRHLVRRRGQEARLRCSPMKGHSHVYWYRQLPEEGLKFMVYLQKENIIDESGMPKERFSAEFPKEGPSILRIQQVVRGDSAAYFCASSISGTGSNQPQHFGDGTRLSIL.

This sequence joins TRBV7-2 and TRBJ2-1, with D unclear. Germline values: CDR1 SGHTA, CDR2 FQGNSA. Trimming cost V 0 bases and J 10 bases, with 10 bases left between them. CDR3 length: 13 amino acids. In DNA form, the CDR3 reads TGTGCCAGCAGCTTAGCGGTCGGCCGCGAGCAGTTCTTC. It translates to CASSLAVGREQFF.

The chain combines TRBV28 with TRBJ2-7; weak D call: TRBD1 (7 bases). This CDR3 comprises 16 residues. Per germline, CDR1 MDHEN and CDR2 SYDVKM. Trimming shortened V by 6 bases and J by 1 base, and 19 bases separated the two germline ends. CDR3: CASRVRAGGPSYEQYF. In nucleotides, the CDR3 is TGTGCCAGCAGGGTGAGGGCAGGGGGGCCATCCTACGAGCAGTACTTC.

The rearrangement links TRBV2 to TRBJ2-5; TRBD2 matches at 7 bases. Per the germline V gene, CDR1 is SNHLY and CDR2 is FYNNEI. The V and J ends lost 6 bases and 2 bases, in that order; junction bases with no gene match: 9. The length of the CDR3 is 15 residues. For the CDR3, the DNA is TGTGCCAGCAGCCCCGGGACTAATTTTCAAGAGACCCAGTACTTC. It codes for CASSPGTNFQETQYF.

J is TRBJ2-7 and V is TRBV15; D is unclear. Germline loops: CDR1 LNHNV, CDR2 YYDKDF (reference sequence). This CDR3 is built from 12 residues. V was shortened by 3 bases and J by 0 bases, with 3 bases between the two germline ends. CDR3 sequence (DNA): TGTGCCACCAGCAGGGACTCCTACGAGCAGTACTTC. It encodes CATSRDSYEQYF.

CDR3: CASCAGLALSSGANVLTF. In DNA form, the CDR3 reads TGTGCCAGCTGCGCTGGACTAGCGTTGAGCTCTGGGGCCAACGTCCTGACTTTC. V usage is TRBV5-4 and J usage is TRBJ2-6; 9 bases fit TRBD2. In germline, CDR1 is SGHNT, CDR2 YYREEE (reference sequence). CDR3 length equals 18 residues. Unmatched junction bases numbered 11, after V lost 7 bases and J lost 0 bases.

The J gene is TRBJ1-1, the V gene TRBV5-1; 9 positions agree with TRBD1. Germline V gene lookup returns CDR1 SGHRS and CDR2 YFSETQ. There are 15 residues in the CDR3. The V gene end was trimmed by 4 bases and the J gene end by 3 bases; junction bases not matched to a gene: 7. As DNA, the CDR3 is TGCGCCAGCAGCAATACAGGGGGCAAGGACACTGAAGCTTTCTTT. This codes for CASSNTGGKDTEAFF.

This clone was seen only once. The genes are TRBV7-7 and TRBJ2-2; possibly TRBD1 or TRBD2 for D (5 bases each). Trimming pared 5 bases from V and 0 bases from J, leaving 16 bases between. Germline-derived CDR1 and CDR2 are SSHAT and FNYEAQ (reference sequence). The CDR3 is 17 amino acids. The CDR3 loop is CASSPLGDVANTGELFF. CDR3 nucleotide sequence: TGTGCCAGCAGCCCATTAGGGGACGTCGCGAACACCGGGGAGCTGTTTTTT.

The chain links TRBV7-2 to TRBJ1-1; maybe TRBD1 (5 bases). The CDR3 sequence is 13 residues long. Germline lookup yields CDR1 SGHTA and CDR2 FQGNSA. V was cut by 5 bases and J by 0 bases, with 7 bases left in between. The CDR3 here is CASSRQLNTEAFF. The DNA of the CDR3 is TGTGCCAGCAGCAGACAGTTGAACACTGAAGCTTTCTTT.

This clone has a single count. The chain combines TRBV6-6 with TRBJ2-7, with D unclear. The CDR3 length is 13 residues. CDR1 and CDR2 from the germline V gene are MNHNY and SVGAGI (reference sequence). The ends were cut back, 0 bases at V and 5 bases at J, with 8 bases in the middle. The chain's CDR3 is CASSYSTRNEQYF. CDR3 nucleotide sequence: TGTGCCAGCAGTTACTCGACCAGAAACGAGCAGTACTTC.

The chain uses TRBV19 and TRBJ2-3; 8 positions match TRBD2. This CDR3 region has 17 residues. The germline CDR1 and CDR2 sequences are LNHDA and SQIVND (reference sequence). The J segment lost 1 base and the V segment lost 3 bases, leaving 9 bases of the junction unmatched. For the CDR3, the DNA is TGTGCCAGTAGTATTTACCTCGGCGGGGGGCGCACAGATACGCAGTATTTT. This encodes CASSIYLGGGRTDTQYF. Filled out from reference TRBV19 and TRBJ2-3, the complete variable domain reads DGGITQSPKYLFRKEGQNVTLSCEQNLNHDAMYWYRQDPGQGLRLIYYSQIVNDFQKGDIAEGYSVSREKKESFPLTVTSAQKNPTAFYLCASSIYLGGGRTDTQYFGPGTRLTVL.

V usage is TRBV4-2 and J usage is TRBJ2-1, with D perhaps matching TRBD1 (5 bases). The CDR3 loop spans 13 amino acids. Germline CDR1 and CDR2: LGHNA and YNFKEQ. V dropped 0 bases and J dropped 5 bases, with 5 bases sitting between them. This CDR3 reads CASSQEQDNEQFF. The CDR3 DNA sequence: TGTGCCAGCAGCCAAGAACAGGACAATGAGCAGTTCTTC.

The chain uses TRBV28 and TRBJ2-7; the match to TRBD1 covers 8 bases. The ends lost 6 bases at V and 6 bases at J; junction bases unmatched: 4. The CDR3 spans 12 residues. Germline V gene lookup returns CDR1 MDHEN and CDR2 SYDVKM. As DNA, the CDR3 is TGTGCCAGCAGCCTGACAGGGGCCGAGCAGTACTTC. Translation: CASSLTGAEQYF.

The rearrangement links TRBV7-6 to TRBJ1-2; 8 bases map to TRBD1. The CDR3 is 13 amino acids. The V gene's germline CDR1 is SGHVS and CDR2 FNYEAQ. The V gene end was trimmed by 6 bases and the J gene end by 7 bases; junction bases not matched to a gene: 7. The CDR3 coding sequence is TGTGCCAGCAGGCCTCTAGGACAGGGTGGCTACACCTTC. This gives the protein CASRPLGQGGYTF.

The chain uses TRBV21-1 and TRBJ2-7; the table's D gene call, TRBD2, was not cross checked with the DNA. TRBV21-1 is assigned pseudogene status. The CDR3 extends over 15 amino acids. CDR3 sequence: CASSPHRGGSYEQYF. The CDR3 region has the DNA TGTGCCAGCAGCCCCCATAGGGGGGGTTCCTACGAGCAGTACTTC.